A single sample gave rise to the 22 T cell receptor beta chains below, sequenced in a study of T-cell reconstitution after alpha-beta-depleted transplantation in children. It was with unique molecular identifiers that the TCRbeta library was prepared. One entry per CDR3 protein, called by TCRdb with MiXCR from the PCR reads. The table has about 980,000 distinct CDR3 sequences, about 29% seen once. Here the sequenced sample was PBMCs, mostly from graft donor cells, taken 360 days after TCRalphabeta/CD19-depleted stem cell transplant. These receptor sequences come from a boy in the first two years of life who had a stem cell transplant for SCID, so the T cells may come from the graft donor.

This clonotype was observed a handful of times. The CDR3 sequence is CASSITGPQPQHF. Written as DNA, the CDR3 is TGTGCCAGCAGTATCACAGGGCCTCAGCCCCAGCATTTT. V and J are TRBV12-3 or TRBV12-4 and TRBJ1-5; D perhaps matches TRBD1 (6 bases). There are 13 residues in the CDR3. V was trimmed by 5 bases and J by 6 bases, leaving 11 bases between them.

A few counts support this clonotype. The chain employs TRBV29-1 and TRBJ2-3, with no clear D. The CDR3 runs to 10 residues. The germline V gene encodes CDR1 SQVTM and CDR2 ANQGSEA. Trimming cost V 4 bases and J 6 bases, with 5 bases left between them. Here the CDR3 DNA reads TGCAGCGTTGGAAGGGATACGCAGTATTTT. Amino acid sequence: CSVGRDTQYF.

The genes are TRBV12-3 or TRBV12-4 and TRBJ2-2; possibly TRBD1 for D (6 bases). Trimming stripped 5 bases from V and 4 bases from J, with 17 bases between. This CDR3 comprises 16 residues. The CDR3 sequence: CASSPAGGARTGELFF. The CDR3 DNA reads as TGTGCCAGCAGTCCAGCTGGGGGCGCGCGCACCGGGGAGCTGTTTTTT.

The chain couples TRBV20-1 to TRBJ2-7; D unclear. The CDR3 runs to 12 residues. Germline CDR1 DFQATT, CDR2 SNEGSKA (reference sequence). Trimming took off 0 bases at V and 3 bases at J, with 6 bases between the two ends. The CDR3: CSAREDLYEQYF. CDR3 bases: TGCAGTGCTAGAGAGGACCTCTACGAGCAGTACTTC.

The rearrangement uses TRBV5-1 and TRBJ2-1, with 9 bases aligning to TRBD2. Germline CDR1 reads SGHRS; CDR2 reads YFSETQ. This CDR3 region has 17 residues. V was pared by 1 base and J by 4 bases, with 9 bases of the junction left unmatched. The CDR3, as DNA: TGCGCCAGCAGCTTGTCCGCCTTGGCGGGGGGGTACAATGAGCAGTTCTTC. Its protein product is CASSLSALAGGYNEQFF.

This clonotype was detected only a few times. The rearrangement links TRBV7-9 to TRBJ2-1; TRBD2 might be the D (5 bases). Germline-derived CDR1 and CDR2 are SEHNR and FQNEAQ (reference sequence). Trimming left V 1 base short and J 9 bases short, with 19 bases between. The CDR3 is made up of 16 amino acids. In DNA form, the CDR3 reads TGTGCCAGCAGCTTAGAAACGGGAAGGGTCGGATTTGAGCAGTTCTTC. This encodes CASSLETGRVGFEQFF.

The chain is built from TRBV2 and TRBJ1-5; possible D gene TRBD1, 6 bases. V was trimmed by 9 bases and J by 2 bases, leaving 11 bases between them. The CDR3 is 13 residues long. Germline loops: CDR1 SNHLY, CDR2 FYNNEI. CDR3 nucleotides: TGTGCCAGTGGGGGGCAGCGCAATCAGCCCCAGCATTTT. Amino acid sequence: CASGGQRNQPQHF.

The chain is built from TRBV11-1 and TRBJ2-2; 7 bases are a match to TRBD2. J was trimmed by 1 base and V by 0 bases; bases with no gene match: 11. Germline V gene data show CDR1 as SGHAT and CDR2 as FQDESV (reference sequence). CDR3 size: 19 residues. The CDR3 here is CASSLAPLRDYQNTGELFF. The CDR3 coding sequence is TGTGCCAGCAGCTTAGCCCCTCTACGGGACTACCAGAACACCGGGGAGCTGTTTTTT.

The chain couples TRBV20-1 to TRBJ2-7, with 8 bases that match TRBD1. The CDR3 has 15 residues. J gave up 4 bases and V 2 bases, and 10 bases lay outside the gene matches. Germline V gene data show CDR1 as DFQATT and CDR2 as SNEGSKA (reference sequence). This chain's CDR3 is CSARRTGLLLYEQYF. The DNA of the CDR3 is TGCAGTGCTAGACGGACAGGGCTCCTTTTGTACGAGCAGTACTTC.

This clonotype was seen a handful of times. The chain recombines TRBV29-1 with TRBJ2-1; D is possibly TRBD2 (6 bases). CDR1 is SQVTM, CDR2 ANQGSEA, per germline. V gave up 7 bases and J gave up 8 bases, with 15 bases separating them. The CDR3 has 12 residues. The CDR3 region has the DNA TGCAGCGCCGGGCGGGGCCGGGATGAGCAGTTCTTC. Translation: CSAGRGRDEQFF.

This clonotype was seen at least ten times. The chain carries TRBV25-1 and TRBJ2-1, with TRBD2 matching 7 bases. V lost 6 bases, J lost 6 bases, and 8 bases stayed unmatched. The CDR3 runs 14 residues. Germline CDR1 is MGHDK and CDR2 is SYGVNS. The CDR3 sequence: CASSRNRLANEQFF. In DNA form, the CDR3 reads TGTGCCAGCAGCCGAAACCGACTAGCCAATGAGCAGTTCTTC. Combining the CDR3 with reference TRBV25-1 and TRBJ2-1 gives the whole variable domain EADIYQTPRYLVIGTGKKITLECSQTMGHDKMYWYQQDPGMELHLIHYSYGVNSTEKGDLSSESTVSRIRTEHFPLTLESARPSHTSQYLCASSRNRLANEQFFGPGTRLTVL.

The V call is TRBV28, the J call TRBJ1-1; D is unresolved. CDR1 is MDHEN and CDR2 is SYDVKM in the germline V gene. V dropped 3 bases and J dropped 5 bases, with 13 bases sitting between them. CDR3 length equals 14 residues. Here the CDR3 reads CASSLAGWGTEAFF. The CDR3 coding sequence is TGTGCCAGCAGTTTGGCAGGTTGGGGAACTGAAGCTTTCTTT.

This rearrangement joins TRBV3-1 to TRBJ1-1; D perhaps matches TRBD1 (6 bases). CDR1 and CDR2 (germline): LGHDT, YNNKEL (reference sequence). The CDR3 covers 14 residues. Trimming stripped 4 bases from V and 10 bases from J, with 19 bases between. The CDR3 DNA reads TGTGCCAGCAGCCCAAGGGGGACCCGTTTCCTAGCTTTCTTT. Amino acids: CASSPRGTRFLAFF.

The V gene is TRBV28, the J gene TRBJ2-7; perhaps TRBD1 as D (5 bases). This CDR3 is 12 amino acids long. Per the germline V gene, CDR1 is MDHEN and CDR2 is SYDVKM. V was clipped by 8 bases and J by 3 bases, with 11 bases between them. CDR3 loop: CASADTNYEQYF. The DNA of the CDR3 is TGTGCCAGCGCGGACACAAACTACGAGCAGTACTTC.

About this clonotype: At one boundary the junction diverges from the germline segment, which might be a read error. The chain employs TRBV5-6 and TRBJ1-4; 7 bases are shared with TRBD1. Germline V lookup: CDR1 SGHDT, CDR2 YYEEEE. This CDR3 comprises 11 residues. The CDR3 bases are TGTGCCAGCAGCTTGGGACAGGGTCAACTTTTT. Protein product: CASSLGQGQLF.

This clonotype was seen more than once but under ten times. The rearrangement joins TRBV6-1 to TRBJ2-1; possibly TRBD1 or TRBD2 for D (5 bases each). CDR3 length: 14 residues. V gave up 6 bases and J gave up 5 bases, with 14 bases separating them. CDR1 and CDR2 from the germline V gene are MNHNS and SASEGT. The CDR3 loop is CASSWGSLHNEQFF. CDR3 DNA sequence: TGTGCCAGCAGCTGGGGGTCCCTACACAATGAGCAGTTCTTC.

The V call is TRBV6-2 or TRBV6-3, the J call TRBJ2-5, with TRBD2 identical over 10 bases. CDR1 and CDR2 from the germline V gene are MNHEY and SVGEGT. The CDR3 has 17 residues. J gave up 2 bases and V 6 bases, and 12 bases lay outside the gene matches. This chain's CDR3 is CASRFDLAGGLQETQYF. The CDR3 coding sequence is TGTGCCAGCAGGTTCGACTTAGCGGGGGGTTTACAAGAGACCCAGTACTTC.

This clonotype occurred a few times. The chain carries TRBV10-3 and TRBJ2-1, with 7 bases that match TRBD2. CDR3 length: 12 amino acids. Unmatched junction bases numbered 3, after V lost 5 bases and J lost 8 bases. Germline V gene data show CDR1 as ENHRY and CDR2 as SYGVKD. The CDR3 region is CAISLTSHEQFF. Written as DNA, the CDR3 is TGTGCCATCAGTCTGACTAGCCATGAGCAGTTCTTC.

This clonotype was observed a few times. The chain links TRBV7-9 to TRBJ2-7, with D unclear. This CDR3 contains 16 residues. Germline values: CDR1 SEHNR, CDR2 FQNEAQ (reference sequence). The V end was cut by 5 bases, the J end by 6 bases, with 23 bases between. This CDR3 reads CASSPLPVAPKVEQYF. DNA for the CDR3: TGTGCCAGCAGCCCCCTACCCGTGGCACCTAAGGTCGAGCAGTACTTC.

This clonotype turned up a few times. This chain joins TRBV4-3 and TRBJ2-6; 7 bases match TRBD1. The V gene's germline CDR1 is LGHNA and CDR2 YSLEER. Trimming took 0 bases from V and 1 from J; bases not matched to a gene: 3. The CDR3 extends over 17 amino acids. CDR3: CASSQDGDSSGANVLTF. DNA of the CDR3: TGCGCCAGCAGCCAAGATGGGGACAGTTCTGGGGCCAACGTCCTGACTTTC.

This clonotype was counted at least ten times. V is TRBV5-1 and J is TRBJ1-5; D gene ambiguous. V was clipped by 0 bases and J by 4 bases, with 8 bases between them. Germline V CDR1 and CDR2: SGHRS, YFSETQ. This CDR3 contains 14 residues. The CDR3 DNA reads as TGCGCCAGCAGCTTGGTCCCGGGGAATCAGCCCCAGCATTTT. This sequence encodes CASSLVPGNQPQHF.

The V gene is TRBV6-2 or TRBV6-3, the J gene TRBJ2-2; D might be TRBD1 (6 bases). The V and J ends lost 6 bases and 1 base respectively, with 12 bases between them. The CDR3 extends over 15 amino acids. Germline-derived CDR1 and CDR2 are MNHEY and SVGEGT. DNA of the CDR3: TGTGCCAGCAGCACACAGGGCCTGAACACCGGGGAGCTGTTTTTT. Translation gives CASSTQGLNTGELFF.